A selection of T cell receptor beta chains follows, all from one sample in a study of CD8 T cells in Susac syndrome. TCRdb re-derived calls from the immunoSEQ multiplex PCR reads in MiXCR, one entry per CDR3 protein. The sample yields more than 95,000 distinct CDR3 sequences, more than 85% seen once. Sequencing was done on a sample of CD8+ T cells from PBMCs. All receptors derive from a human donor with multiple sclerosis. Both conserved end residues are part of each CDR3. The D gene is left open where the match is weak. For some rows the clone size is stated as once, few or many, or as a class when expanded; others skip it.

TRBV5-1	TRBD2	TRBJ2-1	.	TGCGCCAGCAGCTCATCAGCGGGAGAAGTGTGGTTC	CASSSSAGEVWF
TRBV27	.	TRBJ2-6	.	TGTGCCAGCAGTTTAGGGAGGACCCCCGGAGGGGCCAACGTCCTGACTTTC	CASSLGRTPGGANVLTF
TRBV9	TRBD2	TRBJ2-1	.	TGTGCCAGCAGCTCCAGACTAGCGGGGGGGTACGCCTACAATGAGCAGTTCTTC	CASSSRLAGGYAYNEQFF
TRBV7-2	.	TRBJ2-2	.	TGTGCCAGCAGCCCCTCGGGTACTCCCGGGGAGCTGTTTTTT	CASSPSGTPGELFF
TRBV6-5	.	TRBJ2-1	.	TGTGCCAGCAGTTATACACCCTACGAGCGAGAGGACAATGAGCAGTTCTTC	CASSYTPYEREDNEQFF
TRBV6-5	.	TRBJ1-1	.	TGTGCCAGCAGCCGCGGGGCGGACTGGAACACTGAAGCTTTCTTT	CASSRGADWNTEAFF
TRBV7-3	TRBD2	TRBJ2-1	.	TGTGCCAGCAGCTTAATGGGGGGGGGCTACAATGAGCAGTTCTTC	CASSLMGGGYNEQFF
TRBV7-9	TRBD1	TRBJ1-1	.	TGTGCCAGCAGTCCAGGAATTACAGGGGGCGTGGGTGCTTTCTTT	CASSPGITGGVGAFF
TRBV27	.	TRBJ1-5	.	TGTGCCAGCAGTTGGGGGGCAAATCAGCCCCAGCATTTT	CASSWGANQPQHF
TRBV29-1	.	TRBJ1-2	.	TGCAGCGTTGAGGGGAGGGGGGAAGCTAACTATGGCTACACCTTC	CSVEGRGEANYGYTF
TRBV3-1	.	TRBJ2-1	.	TGTGCCAGCAGCCAAGATCTGGCGTTCCCGCAGTTCTTC	CASSQDLAFPQFF
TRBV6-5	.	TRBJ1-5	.	TGTGCCAGCAGTTACTCCAGCAATCAGCCCCAGCATTTT	CASSYSSNQPQHF
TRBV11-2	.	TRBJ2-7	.	TGTGCCAGCAGCTTAGTAAGGAAAAGCTCCTACGAGCAGTACTTC	CASSLVRKSSYEQYF
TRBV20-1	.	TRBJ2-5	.	TGCAGTGCTAGGCCATGGGGGGCGGAGACCCAGTACTTC	CSARPWGAETQYF
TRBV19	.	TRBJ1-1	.	TGTGCCAGTAGTATAAACCTGGGGAACACTGAAGCTTTCTTT	CASSINLGNTEAFF
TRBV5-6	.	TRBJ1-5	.	TGTGCCAGCAGCTTGGAGGGGTTCAATCAGCCCCAGCATTTT	CASSLEGFNQPQHF
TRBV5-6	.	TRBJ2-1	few	TGTGCCAGCAGCTTGGTTAGGAATGAGCAGTTCTTC	CASSLVRNEQFF
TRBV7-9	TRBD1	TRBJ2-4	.	TGTGCCAGCAGCCGAGAGGACAGGTCGTTGGGAAAGTACTTC	CASSREDRSLGKYF
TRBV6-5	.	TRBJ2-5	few	TGTGCCAGCAGTTATGGAGAGACCCAGTACTTC	CASSYGETQYF
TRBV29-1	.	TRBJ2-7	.	TGCAGCGTTGAAGATTCTGCCGGCAGGGGATACGAGCAGTACTTC	CSVEDSAGRGYEQYF
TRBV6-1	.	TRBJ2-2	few	TGTGCCAGCAGCCGTCAGGGAGCCGGGGAGCTGTTTTTT	CASSRQGAGELFF
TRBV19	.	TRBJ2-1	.	TGTGCCAGTAGTATTCGGGGGTCCTACAATGAGCAGTTCTTC	CASSIRGSYNEQFF
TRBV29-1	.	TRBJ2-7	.	TGCAGCGTGGTTGGCGGGACCTACGAGCAGTACTTC	CSVVGGTYEQYF
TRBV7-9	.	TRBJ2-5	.	TGTGCCAGCAGCTTACGGACCGAGGAGACCCAGTACTTC	CASSLRTEETQYF
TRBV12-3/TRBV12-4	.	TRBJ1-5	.	TGTGCCAGCAGTTCGACAGCCTTCAATCAGCCCCAGCATTTT	CASSSTAFNQPQHF
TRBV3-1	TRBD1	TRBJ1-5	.	TGTGCCAGCAGCCAAAATTCGCGAAGGACAGGGTTTTCGGATCAGCCCCAGCATTTT	CASSQNSRRTGFSDQPQHF
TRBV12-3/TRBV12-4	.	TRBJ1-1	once	TGTGCCAGCACCCTCGCCCCGGGGAACACTGAAGCTTTCTTT	CASTLAPGNTEAFF
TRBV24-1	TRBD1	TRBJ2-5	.	TGTGCCACCAGTGACCGTCCCGGGACAGGGTACCAAGAGACCCAGTACTTC	CATSDRPGTGYQETQYF
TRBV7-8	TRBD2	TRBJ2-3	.	TGTGCCAGCAGCCCGGGACTAGCGAGAGATACGCAGTATTTT	CASSPGLARDTQYF
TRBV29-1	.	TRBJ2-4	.	TGCAGCGTTGAGGGTGGCGAGGGCCTAACCAAAAACATTCAGTACTTC	CSVEGGEGLTKNIQYF
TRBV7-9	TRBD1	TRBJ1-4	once	TGTGCCAGCAGCGACCGGGACAGGGAAGATGAAAAACTGTTTTTT	CASSDRDREDEKLFF
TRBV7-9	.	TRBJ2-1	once	TGTGCCAGCAGCTGGCCAGGGGTTGGCGGTGAGCAGTTCTTC	CASSWPGVGGEQFF
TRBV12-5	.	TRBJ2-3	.	TGTGCTAGTGGTTTTTCCGATACGCAGTATTTT	CASGFSDTQYF
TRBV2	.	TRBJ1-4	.	TGTGCCAGCAGTGAAGGAAAGTATAATGAAAAACTGTTTTTT	CASSEGKYNEKLFF
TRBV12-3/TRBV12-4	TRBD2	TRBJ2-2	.	TGTGCCAGCAGTTTGGGTAGCGGGAGGGTAAGCGGGGAGCTGTTTTTT	CASSLGSGRVSGELFF
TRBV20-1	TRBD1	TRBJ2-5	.	TGCAGTGCTAGAGACTTAGAGACAGGGGGCTATGAGACCCAGTACTTC	CSARDLETGGYETQYF
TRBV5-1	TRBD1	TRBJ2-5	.	TGCGCCAGCAGCTTGGGGGACAGGGGGCGTAAAGAGACCCAGTACTTC	CASSLGDRGRKETQYF
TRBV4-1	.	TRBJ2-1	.	TGCGCCAGCAGCCGAGGATACACGGGGTACAATGAGCAGTTCTTC	CASSRGYTGYNEQFF
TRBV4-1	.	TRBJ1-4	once	TGCGCCAGCAGCCTCCTAGGGAATTCTAATGAAAAACTGTTTTTT	CASSLLGNSNEKLFF
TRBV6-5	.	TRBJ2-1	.	TGTGCCAGCAGTTCCGACGGATACCCTCGCTCCTACAATGAGCAGTTCTTC	CASSSDGYPRSYNEQFF
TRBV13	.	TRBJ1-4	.	TGTGCCAGCAGCTTAGGGGGAGCCGAAAAACTGTTTTTT	CASSLGGAEKLFF
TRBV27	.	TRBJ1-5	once	TGTGCCAGCAGTTTAGGGTGGGGACAGCCCCAGCATTTT	CASSLGWGQPQHF
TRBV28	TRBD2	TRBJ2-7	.	TGTGCCAGCAGTCCGCCGTGGGAGGGCTACGAGCAGTACTTC	CASSPPWEGYEQYF
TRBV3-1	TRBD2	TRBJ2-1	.	TGTGCCAGCAGAGGGTCCCTAGCGGGAGGGCCTAGTTACAATGAGCAGTTCTTC	CASRGSLAGGPSYNEQFF
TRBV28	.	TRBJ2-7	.	TGTGCCAGCAGTCGAGGGGTTATATACGAGCAGTACTTC	CASSRGVIYEQYF
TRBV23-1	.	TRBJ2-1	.	TGCGCCAGCAGTCAAGCCCGACAGTTCTCGAATGAGCAGTTCTTC	CASSQARQFSNEQFF
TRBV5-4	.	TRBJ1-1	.	TGTGCCAGCAGCCCCATTAGGGCGGGGTACGGGACTGAAGCTTTCTTT	CASSPIRAGYGTEAFF
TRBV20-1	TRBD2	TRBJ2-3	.	TGCAGTGCTAGAGATCCTAGCGGGACATACACAGATACGCAGTATTTT	CSARDPSGTYTDTQYF
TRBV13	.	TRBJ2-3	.	TGTGCCAGCAGCTTAGGAGGGGGGCTTTCCCTTAGCACAGATACGCAGTATTTT	CASSLGGGLSLSTDTQYF